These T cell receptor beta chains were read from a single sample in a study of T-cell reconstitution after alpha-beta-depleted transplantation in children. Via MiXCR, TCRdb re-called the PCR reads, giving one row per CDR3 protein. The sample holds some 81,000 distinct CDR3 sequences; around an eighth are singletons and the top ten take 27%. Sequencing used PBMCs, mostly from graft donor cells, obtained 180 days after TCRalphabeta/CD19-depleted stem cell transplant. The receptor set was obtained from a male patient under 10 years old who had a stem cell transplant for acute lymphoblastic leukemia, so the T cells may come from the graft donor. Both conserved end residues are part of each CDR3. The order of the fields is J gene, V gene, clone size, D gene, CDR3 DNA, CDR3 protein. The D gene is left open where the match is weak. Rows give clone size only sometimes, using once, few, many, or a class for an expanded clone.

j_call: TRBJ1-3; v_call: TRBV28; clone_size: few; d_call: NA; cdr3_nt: TGTGCCAGCAGTTTTGGGGGGGCCGGGTACACCATATATTTT; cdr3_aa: CASSFGGAGYTIYF
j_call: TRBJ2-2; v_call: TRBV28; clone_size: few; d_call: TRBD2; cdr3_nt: TGTGCCAGCAGTTCGTCGGGGGGGTTGAACACCGGGGAGCTGTTTTTT; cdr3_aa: CASSSSGGLNTGELFF
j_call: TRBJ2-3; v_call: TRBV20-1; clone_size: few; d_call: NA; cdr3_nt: TGCAGTGCTTCCCCGGCTAAAGGGCTAGGTACGCAGTATTTT; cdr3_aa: CSASPAKGLGTQYF
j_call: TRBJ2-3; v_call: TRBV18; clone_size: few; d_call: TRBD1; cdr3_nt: TGTGCCAGCTCGCCTAGGACAGGGGAAGATACGCAGTATTTT; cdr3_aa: CASSPRTGEDTQYF
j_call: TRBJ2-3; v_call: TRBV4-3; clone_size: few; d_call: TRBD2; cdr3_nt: TGCGCCAGCAGCCAAGGAGTAGTAGCGGGAGGGAGAGGAGATACGCAGTATTTT; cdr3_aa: CASSQGVVAGGRGDTQYF
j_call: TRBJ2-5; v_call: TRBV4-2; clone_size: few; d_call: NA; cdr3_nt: TGTGCCAGCAGCCAAAGGACAGCACAAGAGACCCAGTACTTC; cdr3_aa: CASSQRTAQETQYF
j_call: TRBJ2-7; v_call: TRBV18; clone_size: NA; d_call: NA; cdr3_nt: TGTGCCAGCTCAGCGACAGCCCCCGAGCAGTACTTC; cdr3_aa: CASSATAPEQYF
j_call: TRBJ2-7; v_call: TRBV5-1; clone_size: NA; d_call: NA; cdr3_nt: TGCGCCAGCAGCTCCCAGCGACTTCAACAGGGAAACGAGCAGTACTTC; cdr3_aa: CASSSQRLQQGNEQYF
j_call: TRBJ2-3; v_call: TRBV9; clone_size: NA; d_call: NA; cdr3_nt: TGTGCCAGCAGCGTAGCAACATCCAGGGCAGATACGCAGTATTTT; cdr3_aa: CASSVATSRADTQYF
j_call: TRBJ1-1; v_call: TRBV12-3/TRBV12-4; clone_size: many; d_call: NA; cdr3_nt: TGTGCCAGCAGTTCTACAGGGAGAACTGAAGCTTTCTTT; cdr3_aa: CASSSTGRTEAFF
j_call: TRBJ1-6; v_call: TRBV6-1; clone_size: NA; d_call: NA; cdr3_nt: TGTGCCACCTCAGGGAAGGAAAATTCACCCCTCCACTTT; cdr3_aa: CATSGKENSPLHF
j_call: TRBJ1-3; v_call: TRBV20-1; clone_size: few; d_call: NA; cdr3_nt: TGCAGTGCTCAGTGGTACAGGGGAAACACCATATATTTT; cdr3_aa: CSAQWYRGNTIYF
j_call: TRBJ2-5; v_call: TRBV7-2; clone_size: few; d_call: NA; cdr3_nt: TGTGCCAGCAGCTTAGGAGGTAGAAGGGGGGAGACCCAGTACTTC; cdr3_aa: CASSLGGRRGETQYF
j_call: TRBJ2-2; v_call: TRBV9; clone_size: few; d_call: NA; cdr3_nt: TGTGCCAGCAGCGTAGGGGACGGGAACACCGGGGAGCTGTTTTTT; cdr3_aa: CASSVGDGNTGELFF
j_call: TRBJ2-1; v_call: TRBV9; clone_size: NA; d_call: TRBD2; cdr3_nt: TGTGCCAGCAGCGAATCCCCCCTAGCGGGGGGCTACCCTAGCTCCTACAATGAGCAGTTCTTC; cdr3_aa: CASSESPLAGGYPSSYNEQFF
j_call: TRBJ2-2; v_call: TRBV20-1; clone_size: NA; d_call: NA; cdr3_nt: TGCAGTGCTAGAGATCTAATGGGGGGCTGGAACACCGGGGAGCTGTTTTTT; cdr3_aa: CSARDLMGGWNTGELFF
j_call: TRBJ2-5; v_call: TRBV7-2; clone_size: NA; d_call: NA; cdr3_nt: TGTGCCAGCAGCTTGAAGACCCAGTACTTC; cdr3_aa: CASSLKTQYF
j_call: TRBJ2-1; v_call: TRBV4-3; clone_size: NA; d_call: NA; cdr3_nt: TGCGCCAGCAGCCACTTGACAGTGGCGGGCAATGAGCAGTTCTTC; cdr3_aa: CASSHLTVAGNEQFF
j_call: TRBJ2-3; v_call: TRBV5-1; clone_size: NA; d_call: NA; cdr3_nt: TGCGCCAGCAGCCCCCGGACTGGGGACGGCGGTACGCAGTATTTT; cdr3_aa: CASSPRTGDGGTQYF
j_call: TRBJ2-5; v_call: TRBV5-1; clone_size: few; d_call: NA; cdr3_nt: TGCGCCAGCAGCGGAGACGGATTCCCTCAAGAGACCCAGTACTTC; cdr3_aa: CASSGDGFPQETQYF
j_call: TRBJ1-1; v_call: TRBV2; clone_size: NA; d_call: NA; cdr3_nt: TGTGCCAGCAGTGAAGGGGAGGAAGAGAGTTCCGCACGCATCGCGAGTTCCACCGCTTTTGAAGCTTTCTTT; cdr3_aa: CASSEGEEESSARIASSTAFEAFF
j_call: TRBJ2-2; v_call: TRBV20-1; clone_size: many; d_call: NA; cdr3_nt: TGCAGTGCTAGAGATTGGACAGGGGAGCTGTTTTTT; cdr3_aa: CSARDWTGELFF
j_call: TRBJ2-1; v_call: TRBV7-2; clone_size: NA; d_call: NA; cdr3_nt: TGTGCCAGCAGCTCGGACACTAGCTCCTACAATGAGCAGTTCTTC; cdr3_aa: CASSSDTSSYNEQFF
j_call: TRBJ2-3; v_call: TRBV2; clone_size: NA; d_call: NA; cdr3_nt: TGTGCCAGCAGTTATAAGAATACGCAGTATTTT; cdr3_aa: CASSYKNTQYF
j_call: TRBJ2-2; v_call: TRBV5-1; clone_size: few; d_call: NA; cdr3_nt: TGCGCCAGCAGGAAACATGACAGAACCGGGGAGCTGTTTTTT; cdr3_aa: CASRKHDRTGELFF
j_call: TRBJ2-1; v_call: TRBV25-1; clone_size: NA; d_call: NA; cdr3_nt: TGTGCCAGCAGTTGGGGTAGGGAGCAGTTCTTC; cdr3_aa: CASSWGREQFF
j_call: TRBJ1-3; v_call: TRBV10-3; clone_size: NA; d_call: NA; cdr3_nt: TGTGCCATCGGACCGTTCGAAGGGTACCCTGGAAACACCATATATTTT; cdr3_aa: CAIGPFEGYPGNTIYF
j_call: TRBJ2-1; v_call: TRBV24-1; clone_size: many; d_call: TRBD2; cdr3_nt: TGTGCCACCAGTGATCGGACTAGTTCGGTTGAGCAGTTCTTC; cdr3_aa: CATSDRTSSVEQFF